The rows below give T cell receptor beta chains drawn from one sample of a study of cytomegalovirus exposure and HLA in healthy donors. Assay: immunoSEQ multiplex PCR; the TCRdb copy retains only in-frame clones and omits some. This table holds about 140,000 clones, about four fifths found once. The sequenced material came from PBMCs. Receptor source: a man aged 25-45 years in good health. CDR3s include the opening cysteine and the closing phenylalanine or tryptophan. The D gene is left open where the match is weak. Clone size, where shown, is once, few, many, or a class for clones that have expanded.

size,J,V,D,CDR3,DNA
.,TRBJ2-1,TRBV4-3,.,CASSQSGSIVEQFF,TGCGCCAGCAGCCAGTCGGGGTCTATTGTTGAGCAGTTCTTC
.,TRBJ1-3,TRBV5-1,.,CASSLGQLSSGNTIYF,TGCGCCAGCAGCTTAGGACAGCTGAGCTCTGGAAACACCATATATTTT
.,TRBJ2-6,TRBV28,.,CATRSGANVLTF,TGTGCCACCCGCTCTGGGGCCAACGTCCTGACTTTC
.,TRBJ2-5,TRBV15,TRBD1,CATSSTGEKQETQYF,TGTGCCACCAGCAGTACAGGGGAAAAACAAGAGACCCAGTACTTC
few,TRBJ2-7,TRBV6-5,TRBD1,CASSSGGQGLYEQYF,TGTGCCAGCAGCTCTGGGGGACAGGGGCTATACGAGCAGTACTTC
.,TRBJ2-7,TRBV28,TRBD2,CASSFPIAGELGEQYF,TGTGCCAGCAGTTTCCCGATAGCGGGAGAACTCGGCGAGCAGTACTTC
once,TRBJ2-1,TRBV4-3,TRBD2,CASSLRAAGASYNEQFF,TGCGCCAGCAGTCTCCGGGCGGCGGGAGCTTCCTACAATGAGCAGTTCTTC
.,TRBJ2-3,TRBV6-1,.,CASILGRPTDTQYF,TGTGCCAGCATTTTAGGGAGACCCACAGATACGCAGTATTTT
.,TRBJ2-3,TRBV6-5,.,CASSYSGRGATDTQYF,TGTGCCAGCAGTTACTCGGGGCGCGGGGCGACAGATACGCAGTATTTT
.,TRBJ2-1,TRBV7-8,.,CASSPRRLDEQFF,TGTGCCAGCAGCCCCCGTCGTCTTGATGAGCAGTTCTTC
.,TRBJ1-1,TRBV15,.,CATSPPERRGAGRTEAFF,TGTGCCACCAGCCCCCCCGAACGAAGGGGTGCGGGGCGCACTGAAGCTTTCTTT
.,TRBJ2-7,TRBV7-9,TRBD1,CASSPDRGRGEQYF,TGTGCCAGCAGCCCCGACAGGGGCCGGGGCGAGCAGTACTTC
.,TRBJ1-1,TRBV6-1,TRBD1,CASSSPQGSGTEAFF,TGTGCCAGCAGTTCCCCACAGGGGTCGGGCACTGAAGCTTTCTTT
.,TRBJ2-7,TRBV28,.,CASSFGQGRLLEQYF,TGTGCCAGCAGTTTCGGTCAGGGCCGCCTTTTAGAGCAGTACTTC
.,TRBJ1-2,TRBV7-2,.,CASSFRQETINYGYTF,TGTGCCAGCAGCTTCAGACAGGAGACCATTAACTATGGCTACACCTTC
.,TRBJ2-7,TRBV5-6,.,CASSLWQRSSYEQYF,TGTGCCAGCAGCTTGTGGCAGAGGAGCTCCTACGAGCAGTACTTC
.,TRBJ1-5,TRBV25-1,TRBD1,CASSEGRQGASQPQHF,TGTGCCAGCAGTGAAGGGAGACAGGGGGCGAGTCAGCCCCAGCATTTT
.,TRBJ2-1,TRBV6-5,TRBD2,CASSTLGGEQFF,TGTGCCAGCAGTACCCTCGGGGGGGAGCAGTTCTTC
.,TRBJ2-7,TRBV7-3,TRBD2,CASSPTSGSYEQYF,TGTGCCAGCAGCCCGACTAGCGGTTCCTACGAGCAGTACTTC
.,TRBJ2-1,TRBV4-3,TRBD2,CASSYLAGDPNEQFF,TGCGCCAGCAGCTACCTAGCGGGAGACCCCAATGAGCAGTTCTTC
.,TRBJ2-6,TRBV18,TRBD1,CASSLAGTGTSGANVLTF,TGTGCCAGCTCCCTAGCCGGGACAGGGACCTCTGGGGCCAACGTCCTGACTTTC
.,TRBJ1-5,TRBV11-2,TRBD1,CASSLEGRGNQPQHF,TGTGCCAGCAGCTTAGAGGGCAGGGGGAATCAGCCCCAGCATTTT
.,TRBJ1-1,TRBV7-2,.,CASSLPPTVNTEAFF,TGTGCCAGCAGCTTACCCCCGACAGTTAACACTGAAGCTTTCTTT
.,TRBJ2-7,TRBV7-9,TRBD2,CASSSGLDPYEQYF,TGTGCCAGCAGCTCGGGACTAGATCCCTACGAGCAGTACTTC
.,TRBJ2-7,TRBV30,TRBD1,CAWSTGGKQYF,TGTGCCTGGAGTACAGGGGGTAAGCAGTACTTC
.,TRBJ2-2,TRBV27,TRBD2,CASSLKGLAGDRTGELFF,TGTGCCAGCAGTTTAAAGGGGCTAGCGGGAGATCGAACCGGGGAGCTGTTTTTT
once,TRBJ2-5,TRBV9,TRBD2,CASSVEVGTSGQETQYF,TGTGCCAGCAGCGTAGAAGTCGGGACTAGCGGCCAAGAGACCCAGTACTTC
few,TRBJ1-3,TRBV5-8,TRBD1,CASSTRQGTILGNTIYF,TGTGCCAGCAGCACACGACAGGGGACCATCCTGGGAAACACCATATATTTT
.,TRBJ2-1,TRBV5-1,TRBD1,CASSPTGIGEQFF,TGCGCCAGCAGCCCGACAGGGATTGGTGAGCAGTTCTTC
.,TRBJ1-2,TRBV6-1,TRBD1,CASRTGEDYTF,TGTGCCAGCAGGACAGGGGAGGACTACACCTTC
.,TRBJ2-3,TRBV6-1,TRBD1,CASSRRGQAPDTQYF,TGTGCCAGCAGTCGACGCGGACAGGCTCCAGATACGCAGTATTTT
.,TRBJ2-3,TRBV5-1,.,CASTSWEGTDTQYF,TGCGCCAGCACCAGTTGGGAGGGCACAGATACGCAGTATTTT
.,TRBJ2-1,TRBV7-6,.,CASSPYNEQFF,TGTGCCAGCAGCCCTTACAATGAGCAGTTCTTC
.,TRBJ2-7,TRBV4-1,.,CASSQAPVYEQYF,TGCGCCAGCAGCCAAGCTCCGGTCTACGAGCAGTACTTC
.,TRBJ2-7,TRBV7-9,.,CSSSLRTDFSYEQYF,TGTTCCAGCAGCTTAAGGACAGACTTCTCCTACGAGCAGTACTTC
.,TRBJ2-7,TRBV29-1,TRBD1,CSVEGDRAEQYF,TGCAGCGTTGAAGGCGACAGGGCCGAGCAGTACTTC
few,TRBJ2-5,TRBV9,.,CASNERSTGTQYF,TGTGCCAGCAACGAAAGGTCGACGGGGACCCAGTACTTC
once,TRBJ1-1,TRBV28,.,CASSLGRGITEAFF,TGTGCCAGCAGTTTAGGTCGGGGAATCACTGAAGCTTTCTTT
.,TRBJ1-1,TRBV11-3,TRBD1,CASSPGGTGFTEAFF,TGTGCCAGCAGCCCGGGGGGGACAGGGTTCACTGAAGCTTTCTTT
.,TRBJ2-6,TRBV19,TRBD1,CASSIIRDRVLSGANVLTF,TGTGCCAGTAGTATAATTCGGGACAGGGTACTCTCTGGGGCCAACGTCCTGACTTTC
.,TRBJ2-5,TRBV5-6,TRBD1,CASSLPGTEEETQYF,TGTGCCAGCAGCCTCCCCGGGACAGAAGAAGAGACCCAGTACTTC
.,TRBJ1-3,TRBV5-1,TRBD1,CASSLAGTGAGNTIYF,TGCGCCAGCAGCTTGGCCGGGACAGGGGCTGGAAACACCATATATTTT
.,TRBJ2-1,TRBV9,TRBD1,CASTFQGAYNEQFF,TGTGCCAGCACCTTTCAGGGGGCCTACAATGAGCAGTTCTTC